Listed below are T cell receptor beta chains from one sample, sequenced in a study of CD4+ T cells in melanoma. Profiling relied on immunoSEQ multiplex PCR, and the TCRdb table lists in-frame clones only, not all of them. The data contain thousands of clones, about 50% of them seen just once; the ten biggest clones take up around 17%. The specimen was cells from a culture (not recorded whether cultured in vitro). The receptors derive from a human donor with melanoma. Each CDR3 is given with its conserved first and last residue. The D gene is left open where the match is weak. Clone size is given for some rows only: seen once, a few or many times, or a class if the clone is expanded.

d_call: TRBD2; v_call: TRBV5-8; clone_size: few; j_call: TRBJ2-3; cdr3_length: 17; cdr3_aa: CASSQPGLAGGRDTQYF; cdr3_nt: TGTGCCAGCAGCCAGCCGGGACTAGCGGGGGGAAGAGATACGCAGTATTTT
d_call: TRBD2; v_call: TRBV5-4; clone_size: few; j_call: TRBJ2-5; cdr3_length: 16; cdr3_aa: CASSTGPLAAQETQYF; cdr3_nt: TGTGCCAGCAGCACGGGGCCACTAGCGGCGCAAGAGACCCAGTACTTC
d_call: -; v_call: TRBV10-3; clone_size: -; j_call: TRBJ2-5; cdr3_length: 11; cdr3_aa: CAISERETQYF; cdr3_nt: TGTGCCATCAGTGAGCGAGAGACCCAGTACTTC
d_call: -; v_call: TRBV5-1; clone_size: once; j_call: TRBJ1-1; cdr3_length: 14; cdr3_aa: CASRMVSGNTEAFF; cdr3_nt: TGCGCCAGCCGCATGGTATCAGGGAACACTGAAGCTTTCTTT
d_call: -; v_call: TRBV30; clone_size: -; j_call: TRBJ1-6; cdr3_length: 16; cdr3_aa: CAWSSRGRTYNSPLHF; cdr3_nt: TGTGCCTGGAGTAGTAGGGGACGGACCTATAATTCACCCCTCCACTTT
d_call: -; v_call: TRBV29-1; clone_size: -; j_call: TRBJ1-1; cdr3_length: 15; cdr3_aa: CSVVRIGTLNTEAFF; cdr3_nt: TGCAGCGTTGTCCGAATAGGGACTCTGAACACTGAAGCTTTCTTT
d_call: -; v_call: TRBV11-2; clone_size: -; j_call: TRBJ2-1; cdr3_length: 14; cdr3_aa: CASSLEGVYNEQFF; cdr3_nt: TGTGCCAGCAGCTTAGAAGGGGTATACAATGAGCAGTTCTTC
d_call: TRBD1; v_call: TRBV6-5; clone_size: -; j_call: TRBJ1-1; cdr3_length: 13; cdr3_aa: CASSQRQGTEAFF; cdr3_nt: TGTGCCAGCAGTCAGAGACAGGGCACTGAAGCTTTCTTT
d_call: -; v_call: TRBV5-1; clone_size: few; j_call: TRBJ1-1; cdr3_length: 16; cdr3_aa: CASSLGLGTLNTEAFF; cdr3_nt: TGCGCCAGCAGCCTGGGCCTGGGGACATTGAACACTGAAGCTTTCTTT
d_call: TRBD2; v_call: TRBV6-5; clone_size: -; j_call: TRBJ2-7; cdr3_length: 14; cdr3_aa: CASSRRGGEGEQYF; cdr3_nt: TGTGCCAGCAGTAGGCGGGGCGGGGAGGGAGAGCAGTACTTC
d_call: -; v_call: TRBV30; clone_size: few; j_call: TRBJ1-6; cdr3_length: 15; cdr3_aa: CAWSVGGPYNSPLHF; cdr3_nt: TGTGCCTGGAGCGTGGGGGGACCCTATAATTCACCCCTCCACTTT
d_call: -; v_call: TRBV9; clone_size: -; j_call: TRBJ2-2; cdr3_length: 19; cdr3_aa: CASSVLSGTRGTNTGELFF; cdr3_nt: TGTGCCAGCAGCGTACTCTCCGGGACTCGAGGGACAAACACCGGGGAGCTGTTTTTT
d_call: -; v_call: TRBV15; clone_size: -; j_call: TRBJ2-3; cdr3_length: 15; cdr3_aa: CATSRDVTRTDTQYF; cdr3_nt: TGTGCCACCAGCAGAGATGTCACACGCACAGATACGCAGTATTTT
d_call: TRBD1; v_call: TRBV4-2; clone_size: -; j_call: TRBJ2-2; cdr3_length: 15; cdr3_aa: CASSPWTGTIGELFF; cdr3_nt: TGTGCCAGCAGCCCGTGGACAGGGACGATCGGGGAGCTGTTTTTT
d_call: TRBD2; v_call: TRBV6-1; clone_size: -; j_call: TRBJ2-3; cdr3_length: 14; cdr3_aa: CASSRTSGTDTQYF; cdr3_nt: TGTGCCAGCAGTCGTACTAGCGGCACAGATACGCAGTATTTT
d_call: -; v_call: TRBV6-5; clone_size: few; j_call: TRBJ1-2; cdr3_length: 13; cdr3_aa: CASSWGLQGGYTF; cdr3_nt: TGTGCCAGCAGTTGGGGTCTCCAGGGTGGCTACACCTTC
d_call: TRBD2; v_call: TRBV5-1; clone_size: few; j_call: TRBJ2-7; cdr3_length: 14; cdr3_aa: CASSSIAGGYEQYF; cdr3_nt: TGCGCCAGCAGCTCCATAGCGGGGGGCTACGAGCAGTACTTC
d_call: -; v_call: TRBV30; clone_size: -; j_call: TRBJ1-1; cdr3_length: 15; cdr3_aa: CAWTRPPPGNTEAFF; cdr3_nt: TGTGCCTGGACGCGGCCTCCACCCGGGAACACTGAAGCTTTCTTT
d_call: -; v_call: TRBV7-9; clone_size: -; j_call: TRBJ1-4; cdr3_length: 15; cdr3_aa: CASSSRASSAEKLFF; cdr3_nt: TGTGCCAGCAGCTCCAGGGCGAGTAGTGCTGAAAAACTGTTTTTT
d_call: -; v_call: TRBV4-1; clone_size: -; j_call: TRBJ1-2; cdr3_length: 15; cdr3_aa: CASSPMGAPGGGYTF; cdr3_nt: TGCGCCAGCAGCCCCATGGGAGCCCCGGGGGGTGGCTACACCTTC
d_call: TRBD2; v_call: TRBV6-5; clone_size: -; j_call: TRBJ2-7; cdr3_length: 15; cdr3_aa: CASSYSSGVSPEQYF; cdr3_nt: TGTGCCAGCAGTTACTCAAGCGGGGTTTCCCCCGAGCAGTACTTC
d_call: -; v_call: TRBV5-4; clone_size: -; j_call: TRBJ2-3; cdr3_length: 13; cdr3_aa: CASSLAPSNTQYF; cdr3_nt: TGTGCCAGCAGCTTGGCCCCAAGTAATACGCAGTATTTT
d_call: TRBD2; v_call: TRBV27; clone_size: -; j_call: TRBJ2-3; cdr3_length: 14; cdr3_aa: CASSRRGGTDTQYF; cdr3_nt: TGTGCCAGCTCCCGACGGGGGGGCACAGATACGCAGTATTTT
d_call: -; v_call: TRBV6-1; clone_size: few; j_call: TRBJ2-3; cdr3_length: 14; cdr3_aa: CASCRAGSGDTQYF; cdr3_nt: TGTGCCAGCTGCAGGGCCGGCTCAGGAGATACGCAGTATTTT
d_call: -; v_call: TRBV6-1; clone_size: -; j_call: TRBJ1-2; cdr3_length: 15; cdr3_aa: CASSEIWDAVYGYTF; cdr3_nt: TGTGCCAGCAGTGAAATTTGGGACGCAGTATATGGCTACACCTTC
d_call: -; v_call: TRBV5-4; clone_size: -; j_call: TRBJ1-1; cdr3_length: 15; cdr3_aa: CAHHGSQTENTEAFF; cdr3_nt: TGTGCCCATCATGGGTCCCAAACGGAGAACACTGAAGCTTTCTTT
d_call: -; v_call: TRBV6-5; clone_size: -; j_call: TRBJ1-2; cdr3_length: 11; cdr3_aa: CASSWGNGYTF; cdr3_nt: TGTGCCAGCAGTTGGGGAAACGGCTACACCTTC
d_call: -; v_call: TRBV19; clone_size: -; j_call: TRBJ1-1; cdr3_length: 13; cdr3_aa: CASSINGATEAFF; cdr3_nt: TGTGCCAGTAGTATAAATGGAGCCACTGAAGCTTTCTTT
d_call: -; v_call: TRBV5-1; clone_size: -; j_call: TRBJ1-1; cdr3_length: 15; cdr3_aa: CASSPGMERATEAFF; cdr3_nt: TGCGCCAGCAGCCCGGGAATGGAAAGAGCAACTGAAGCTTTCTTT
d_call: TRBD1; v_call: TRBV25-1; clone_size: -; j_call: TRBJ1-3; cdr3_length: 17; cdr3_aa: CASSDLPRTGPGNTIYF; cdr3_nt: TGTGCCAGCAGTGACCTCCCCCGGACAGGGCCTGGAAACACCATATATTTT
d_call: TRBD1; v_call: TRBV14; clone_size: once; j_call: TRBJ2-7; cdr3_length: 16; cdr3_aa: CASSPTLGTGVNEQYF; cdr3_nt: TGTGCCAGCAGCCCGACCTTAGGGACAGGGGTCAACGAGCAGTACTTC
d_call: -; v_call: TRBV2; clone_size: -; j_call: TRBJ2-5; cdr3_length: 17; cdr3_aa: CASSPIPIGQSGETQYF; cdr3_nt: TGTGCCAGCAGCCCAATTCCAATCGGACAGTCGGGGGAGACCCAGTACTTC
d_call: -; v_call: TRBV15; clone_size: -; j_call: TRBJ2-7; cdr3_length: 12; cdr3_aa: CATSSDKNEQYF; cdr3_nt: TGTGCCACCAGCAGCGACAAAAACGAGCAGTACTTC
d_call: -; v_call: TRBV4-1; clone_size: -; j_call: TRBJ1-1; cdr3_length: 14; cdr3_aa: CASSQEAGSTEAFF; cdr3_nt: TGCGCCAGCAGCCAAGAGGCGGGGAGCACTGAAGCTTTCTTT
d_call: -; v_call: TRBV10-2; clone_size: -; j_call: TRBJ1-1; cdr3_length: 13; cdr3_aa: CASSDFRDREAFF; cdr3_nt: TGCGCCAGCAGTGATTTCCGTGACAGAGAAGCTTTCTTT
d_call: TRBD1; v_call: TRBV5-6; clone_size: -; j_call: TRBJ1-6; cdr3_length: 14; cdr3_aa: CASTRDRGVSPLHF; cdr3_nt: TGTGCCAGCACCAGAGACAGGGGGGTTTCACCCCTCCACTTT
d_call: -; v_call: TRBV5-1; clone_size: -; j_call: TRBJ2-7; cdr3_length: 14; cdr3_aa: CASRMTRSSYEQYF; cdr3_nt: TGCGCCAGCAGGATGACGAGGAGCTCCTACGAGCAGTACTTC
d_call: TRBD1; v_call: TRBV11-2; clone_size: -; j_call: TRBJ1-6; cdr3_length: 15; cdr3_aa: CASSPIRGLVSPLHF; cdr3_nt: TGTGCCAGCAGCCCAATCAGGGGGCTCGTTTCACCCCTCCACTTT
d_call: -; v_call: TRBV18; clone_size: -; j_call: TRBJ2-2; cdr3_length: 13; cdr3_aa: CASSPPNTGELFF; cdr3_nt: TGTGCCAGCTCACCGCCCAACACCGGGGAGCTGTTTTTT
d_call: TRBD1; v_call: TRBV13; clone_size: -; j_call: TRBJ1-2; cdr3_length: 17; cdr3_aa: CASSTRTGVPGVYGYTF; cdr3_nt: TGTGCCAGCAGCACCCGGACAGGGGTCCCAGGTGTCTATGGCTACACCTTC
d_call: TRBD1; v_call: TRBV2; clone_size: few; j_call: TRBJ1-5; cdr3_length: 15; cdr3_aa: CASSRQGLGNQPQHF; cdr3_nt: TGTGCCAGCAGTCGACAGGGTTTGGGAAATCAGCCCCAGCATTTT
d_call: -; v_call: TRBV5-5; clone_size: -; j_call: TRBJ1-2; cdr3_length: 12; cdr3_aa: CASSAGFYGYTF; cdr3_nt: TGTGCCAGCAGCGCAGGGTTCTATGGCTACACCTTC
d_call: -; v_call: TRBV2; clone_size: -; j_call: TRBJ2-3; cdr3_length: 14; cdr3_aa: CASSRDLGTDTQYF; cdr3_nt: TGTGCCAGCAGCCGGGACCTCGGCACAGATACGCAGTATTTT
d_call: -; v_call: TRBV9; clone_size: -; j_call: TRBJ1-2; cdr3_length: 15; cdr3_aa: CASSVGRFGSYGYTF; cdr3_nt: TGTGCCAGCAGCGTAGGACGGTTCGGGAGCTATGGCTACACCTTC
d_call: -; v_call: TRBV2; clone_size: few; j_call: TRBJ2-3; cdr3_length: 15; cdr3_aa: CASKRDFFITDTQYF; cdr3_nt: TGTGCCAGCAAGAGGGACTTCTTTATCACAGATACGCAGTATTTT
d_call: TRBD2; v_call: TRBV5-1; clone_size: -; j_call: TRBJ2-5; cdr3_length: 18; cdr3_aa: CASSLAISGGHSMETQYF; cdr3_nt: TGCGCCAGCAGCTTGGCCATAAGCGGGGGACACAGTATGGAGACCCAGTACTTC
d_call: -; v_call: TRBV19; clone_size: -; j_call: TRBJ2-2; cdr3_length: 14; cdr3_aa: CASSIPQGTGELFF; cdr3_nt: TGTGCCAGTAGTATACCACAGGGCACCGGGGAGCTGTTTTTT
d_call: -; v_call: TRBV7-9; clone_size: -; j_call: TRBJ1-1; cdr3_length: 13; cdr3_aa: CASSLEPTVKAFF; cdr3_nt: TGTGCCAGCAGCTTAGAGCCGACAGTAAAAGCTTTCTTT
d_call: -; v_call: TRBV27; clone_size: few; j_call: TRBJ1-3; cdr3_length: 13; cdr3_aa: CASKFAAGNTIYF; cdr3_nt: TGTGCCAGCAAGTTTGCAGCAGGAAACACCATATATTTT
d_call: TRBD1; v_call: TRBV2; clone_size: few; j_call: TRBJ1-6; cdr3_length: 14; cdr3_aa: CASSRDREKAPLHF; cdr3_nt: TGTGCCAGCAGTCGGGACAGGGAAAAGGCACCCCTCCACTTT
d_call: -; v_call: TRBV6-1; clone_size: -; j_call: TRBJ2-7; cdr3_length: 15; cdr3_aa: CASSLITWPLYEQYF; cdr3_nt: TGTGCCAGCAGTCTCATTACGTGGCCCCTTTACGAGCAGTACTTC